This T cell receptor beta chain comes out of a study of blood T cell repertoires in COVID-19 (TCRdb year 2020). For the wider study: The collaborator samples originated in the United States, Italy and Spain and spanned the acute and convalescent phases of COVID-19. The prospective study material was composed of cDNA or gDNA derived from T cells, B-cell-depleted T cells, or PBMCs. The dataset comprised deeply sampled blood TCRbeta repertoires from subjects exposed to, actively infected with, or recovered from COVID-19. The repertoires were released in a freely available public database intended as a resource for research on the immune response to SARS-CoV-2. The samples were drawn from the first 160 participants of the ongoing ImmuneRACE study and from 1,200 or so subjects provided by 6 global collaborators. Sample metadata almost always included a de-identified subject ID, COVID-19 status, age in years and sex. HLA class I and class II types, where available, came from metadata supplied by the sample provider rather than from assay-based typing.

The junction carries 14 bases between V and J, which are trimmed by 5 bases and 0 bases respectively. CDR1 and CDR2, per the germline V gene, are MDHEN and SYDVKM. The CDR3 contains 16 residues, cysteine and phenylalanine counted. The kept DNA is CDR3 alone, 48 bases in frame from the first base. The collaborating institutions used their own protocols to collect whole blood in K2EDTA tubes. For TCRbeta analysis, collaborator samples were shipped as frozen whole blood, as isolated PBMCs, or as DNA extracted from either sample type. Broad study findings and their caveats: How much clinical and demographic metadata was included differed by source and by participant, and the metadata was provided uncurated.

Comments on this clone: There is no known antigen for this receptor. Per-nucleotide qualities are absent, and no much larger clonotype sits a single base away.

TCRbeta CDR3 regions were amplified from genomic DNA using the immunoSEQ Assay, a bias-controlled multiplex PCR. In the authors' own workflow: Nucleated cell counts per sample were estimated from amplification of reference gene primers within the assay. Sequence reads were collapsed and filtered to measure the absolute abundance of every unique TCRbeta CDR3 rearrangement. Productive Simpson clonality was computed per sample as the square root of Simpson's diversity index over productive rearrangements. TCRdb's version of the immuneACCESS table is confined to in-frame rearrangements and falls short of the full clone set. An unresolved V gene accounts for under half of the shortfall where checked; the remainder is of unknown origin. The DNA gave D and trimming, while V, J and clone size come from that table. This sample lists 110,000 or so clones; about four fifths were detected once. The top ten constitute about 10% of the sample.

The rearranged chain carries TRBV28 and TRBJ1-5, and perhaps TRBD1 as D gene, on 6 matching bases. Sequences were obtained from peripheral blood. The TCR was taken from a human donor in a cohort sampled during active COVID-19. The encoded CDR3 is CASSITGPYSNQPQHF. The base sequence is TGTGCCAGCAGTATTACAGGGCCTTATAGCAATCAGCCCCAGCATTTT.